The rows below give T cell receptor beta chains drawn from one sample of a study of T cell responses to AZD1222 COVID-19 vaccine. Assay: immunoSEQ multiplex PCR; the TCRdb copy retains only in-frame clones and omits some. In the table there are roughly 95,000 clones, approximately 90% of which are singletons. Material: peripheral blood, obtained 28 days after the second AZD1222 dose. These receptors came from an adult who received the AZD1222 COVID-19 vaccine. CDR3s include the opening cysteine and the closing phenylalanine or tryptophan. The D gene is left open where the match is weak. Clone size is given for some rows only: seen once, a few or many times, or a class if the clone is expanded.

CDR3aa: CASSQDGRGGNEQFF
CDR3nt: TGCGCCAGCAGCCAAGATGGGCGGGGAGGGAATGAGCAGTTCTTC
len: 15
j_gene: TRBJ2-1
v_gene: TRBV4-3
d_gene: TRBD2
abundance: NA

CDR3aa: CASSHRGYGYTF
CDR3nt: TGTGCCAGCAGCCACAGGGGCTATGGCTACACCTTC
len: 12
j_gene: TRBJ1-2
v_gene: TRBV3-1/TRBV3-2
d_gene: NA
abundance: NA

CDR3aa: CASKEGQTSTQYF
CDR3nt: TGTGCCAGCAAGGAGGGACAAACATCTACGCAGTATTTT
len: 13
j_gene: TRBJ2-3
v_gene: TRBV6-5
d_gene: NA
abundance: NA

CDR3aa: CASSLNRGLSNQPQHF
CDR3nt: TGTGCCAGCAGTCTTAACAGGGGCCTTAGCAATCAGCCCCAGCATTTT
len: 16
j_gene: TRBJ1-5
v_gene: TRBV27
d_gene: TRBD1
abundance: NA

CDR3aa: CASSLVTGGNTGELFF
CDR3nt: TGCGCCAGCAGCCTCGTAACAGGTGGGAACACCGGGGAGCTGTTTTTT
len: 16
j_gene: TRBJ2-2
v_gene: TRBV5-1
d_gene: NA
abundance: NA

CDR3aa: CASSISSRGWGYGYTF
CDR3nt: TGTGCCAGCAGTATAAGTTCTCGTGGGTGGGGCTATGGCTACACCTTC
len: 16
j_gene: TRBJ1-2
v_gene: TRBV28
d_gene: NA
abundance: NA

CDR3aa: CASTVGTLNTEAFF
CDR3nt: TGTGCCAGCACTGTGGGCACTCTGAACACTGAAGCTTTCTTT
len: 14
j_gene: TRBJ1-1
v_gene: TRBV6-5
d_gene: NA
abundance: NA

CDR3aa: CASSYSIVQGGSPLHF
CDR3nt: TGTGCCAGCAGTTACTCGATTGTACAGGGTGGGTCACCCCTCCACTTT
len: 16
j_gene: TRBJ1-6
v_gene: TRBV6-5
d_gene: NA
abundance: NA

CDR3aa: CASSQAVSKTSTDTQYF
CDR3nt: TGTGCCAGCAGCCAAGCGGTATCCAAAACTAGCACAGATACGCAGTATTTT
len: 17
j_gene: TRBJ2-3
v_gene: TRBV4-2
d_gene: NA
abundance: once

CDR3aa: CASSWTGRGTEAFF
CDR3nt: TGTGCCAGTAGTTGGACAGGGAGAGGGACTGAAGCTTTCTTT
len: 14
j_gene: TRBJ1-1
v_gene: TRBV19
d_gene: TRBD1
abundance: NA

CDR3aa: CASSSRGLDGYTF
CDR3nt: TGTGCCAGCAGCTCGAGGGGGCTGGATGGCTACACCTTC
len: 13
j_gene: TRBJ1-2
v_gene: TRBV2
d_gene: TRBD1
abundance: NA

CDR3aa: CASTFAPGPGRVTEAFF
CDR3nt: TGTGCCAGCACCTTCGCACCGGGACCCGGTAGGGTCACTGAAGCTTTCTTT
len: 17
j_gene: TRBJ1-1
v_gene: TRBV2
d_gene: NA
abundance: once

CDR3aa: CATSPTGGTSGANVLTF
CDR3nt: TGTGCCACCAGCCCGACAGGGGGCACCTCTGGGGCCAACGTCCTGACTTTC
len: 17
j_gene: TRBJ2-6
v_gene: TRBV24-1
d_gene: TRBD1
abundance: NA

CDR3aa: CASSRGTSGADTQYF
CDR3nt: TGTGCCAGCAGCCGGGGGACTAGCGGCGCAGATACGCAGTATTTT
len: 15
j_gene: TRBJ2-3
v_gene: TRBV4-2
d_gene: TRBD2
abundance: NA

CDR3aa: CASSLGGFDSPLHF
CDR3nt: TGCGCCAGCAGCTTAGGGGGGTTTGATTCACCCCTCCACTTT
len: 14
j_gene: TRBJ1-6
v_gene: TRBV5-1
d_gene: NA
abundance: NA

CDR3aa: CASSPGGQQAQAFF
CDR3nt: TGTGCCAGCAGCCCAGGGGGACAGCAGGCGCAAGCTTTCTTT
len: 14
j_gene: TRBJ1-1
v_gene: TRBV7-3
d_gene: TRBD1
abundance: NA

CDR3aa: CASGHPDNSPLHF
CDR3nt: TGTGCCAGTGGACATCCCGATAATTCACCCCTCCACTTT
len: 13
j_gene: TRBJ1-6
v_gene: TRBV19
d_gene: NA
abundance: NA

CDR3aa: CASSFPGREAFF
CDR3nt: TGTGCCAGCAGTTTCCCGGGACGGGAAGCTTTCTTT
len: 12
j_gene: TRBJ1-1
v_gene: TRBV12-3/TRBV12-4
d_gene: NA
abundance: NA

CDR3aa: CASKDRVGTGELFF
CDR3nt: TGTGCCAGCAAGGACAGGGTGGGCACCGGGGAGCTGTTTTTT
len: 14
j_gene: TRBJ2-2
v_gene: TRBV7-2
d_gene: TRBD1
abundance: few

CDR3aa: CASSPSGQGGSGELFF
CDR3nt: TGTGCCAGCTCACCATCAGGGCAAGGAGGGTCCGGGGAGCTGTTTTTT
len: 16
j_gene: TRBJ2-2
v_gene: TRBV18
d_gene: NA
abundance: NA

CDR3aa: CASSLVGDTSYEQYF
CDR3nt: TGCGCCAGCAGCTTGGTAGGGGACACCTCCTACGAGCAGTACTTC
len: 15
j_gene: TRBJ2-7
v_gene: TRBV5-1
d_gene: NA
abundance: NA

CDR3aa: CASRGGSVETQYF
CDR3nt: TGCGCCAGCAGGGGGGGGAGCGTAGAGACCCAGTACTTC
len: 13
j_gene: TRBJ2-5
v_gene: TRBV5-1
d_gene: TRBD2
abundance: NA

CDR3aa: CASSLLRDRAYEQYF
CDR3nt: TGTGCCAGCAGTTTACTTCGGGACAGGGCTTACGAGCAGTACTTC
len: 15
j_gene: TRBJ2-7
v_gene: TRBV6-2/TRBV6-3
d_gene: TRBD1
abundance: NA

CDR3aa: CATSRSMGVRREKLFF
CDR3nt: TGTGCCACCAGCAGAAGTATGGGGGTAAGGCGTGAAAAACTGTTTTTT
len: 16
j_gene: TRBJ1-4
v_gene: TRBV15
d_gene: NA
abundance: NA

CDR3aa: CASSVGTAAYGYTF
CDR3nt: TGTGCCAGCAGCGTAGGGACAGCTGCTTATGGCTACACCTTC
len: 14
j_gene: TRBJ1-2
v_gene: TRBV9
d_gene: NA
abundance: NA

CDR3aa: CSVGATAGGLIVNEQFF
CDR3nt: TGCAGCGTTGGGGCTACGGCGGGGGGGCTAATAGTCAATGAGCAGTTCTTC
len: 17
j_gene: TRBJ2-1
v_gene: TRBV29-1
d_gene: TRBD2
abundance: few

CDR3aa: CASSPRVGPNEKLFF
CDR3nt: TGTGCCAGCAGCCCCCGGGTTGGTCCTAATGAAAAACTGTTTTTT
len: 15
j_gene: TRBJ1-4
v_gene: TRBV7-9
d_gene: NA
abundance: NA

CDR3aa: CASSSGTGRDTQYF
CDR3nt: TGTGCCAGCAGCTCCGGGACTGGGCGAGATACGCAGTATTTT
len: 14
j_gene: TRBJ2-3
v_gene: TRBV5-8
d_gene: NA
abundance: NA

CDR3aa: CAISEGGAGSYNEQFF
CDR3nt: TGTGCCATCAGTGAGGGTGGGGCGGGTTCCTACAATGAGCAGTTCTTC
len: 16
j_gene: TRBJ2-1
v_gene: TRBV10-3
d_gene: NA
abundance: NA

CDR3aa: CASSFQLVDRGGDTQYF
CDR3nt: TGCGCCAGCAGCTTCCAACTCGTAGACAGGGGAGGAGATACGCAGTATTTT
len: 17
j_gene: TRBJ2-3
v_gene: TRBV5-1
d_gene: TRBD1
abundance: NA

CDR3aa: CASSVSPAMNTEAFF
CDR3nt: TGTGCCAGCAGCGTAAGTCCAGCCATGAACACTGAAGCTTTCTTT
len: 15
j_gene: TRBJ1-1
v_gene: TRBV9
d_gene: NA
abundance: NA

CDR3aa: CASSFGRSGNTIYF
CDR3nt: TGTGCCAGCAGCTTTGGTCGCTCTGGAAACACCATATATTTT
len: 14
j_gene: TRBJ1-3
v_gene: TRBV11-2
d_gene: NA
abundance: NA